The text below deals with one T cell receptor (beta chain). Compared with germline, one end of the junction differs, possibly owing to a read error. Per the germline V gene, CDR1 is SGHDT and CDR2 is YYEEEE. CDR3 length: 14 amino acids. The entry originates in a study of Ad26.COV2.S vaccination and SARS-CoV-2 variants. Some clones are missing from TCRdb's copy, which holds only in-frame ones; the method was immunoSEQ multiplex PCR. Among 150,000 to 200,000 clones listed, roughly 87% were seen once. The receptor was isolated from a human donor who had recovered from COVID-19. The sequencing used peripheral blood, collected after recovery from COVID-19. The genes are TRBV5-6 and TRBJ2-3, with TRBD1 matching over 9 bases. The CDR3 nucleotides read TGTGCCAGCAGTTTGGACGGACAGGGGGATACGCAGTATTTT. As protein: CASSLDGQGDTQYF.